This entry is about one T cell receptor (beta chain). The antigen it recognizes is unknown. Within one base of it there is no much larger clone, and no base qualities were kept. This sample is drawn from a study of T-cell memory formation after mild COVID-19 (dated by TCRdb to about 2021). As for the study more broadly: TCR sequence clusters from the two donors were found to be largely donor specific. The cohort was made up of two young adult volunteers, one female and one male, who were previously healthy. In two donors, T-cell clones that expanded and contracted after mild COVID-19 were followed by sequencing TCRalpha and TCRbeta repertoires longitudinally. What the study reported, not specific to this receptor: Contracting CD4+ clones were found mainly in CM and EM memory subsets, while CD8+ clones were enriched in EMRA. SARS-CoV-2 specificity was not confirmed for the second-wave clones peaking on day 37. Clones that contracted from day 15 to 85 showed balanced CD4/CD8 phenotypes, whereas a second wave of clones that expanded from day 15 to 37 leaned towards CD4+. Only two mild cases were covered in the study, and larger cohorts including severe cases with pre-infection samples were considered necessary. Some responding clones were detected in pre-infection memory, which suggested that pre-existing cross-reactive memory T cells had joined the SARS-CoV-2 response.

PBMCs were isolated by Ficoll-Paque density gradient centrifugation. Sequencer: Illumina NovaSeq 6000. cDNA libraries for TCRalpha and TCRbeta were prepared by 5'RACE using constant-segment primers, with sample barcodes and unique molecular identifiers added. RNA was extracted from every sample with Trizol reagent. Library amplification was performed in two PCR steps, and a second sample barcode and Illumina TruSeq adapters were introduced in the second step. Sequencing of the libraries was done on an Illumina NovaSeq, producing 2 x 150 bp paired-end reads. The authors' analysis ran thus. The reads were demultiplexed and collapsed into UMI-guided consensus sequences using migec v1.2.7. Using mixcr v2.1.11, UMI consensuses were aligned to TRA and TRB V and J templates and then assembled into clonotypes. A clonotype was counted as expanded or contracted only if both edgeR and NoisET called the change significant, with noise models trained on biological replicates. For edgeR calls, the thresholds were a false discovery rate-adjusted p below 0.01 and a log2 fold-change of 1. As an exploratory analysis of dynamics, PCA with hierarchical clustering was applied to max-normalized trajectories of the 1000 most abundant clonotypes. Separately sequenced CD4+ and CD8+ repertoires were used to assign a CD4 or CD8 phenotype to each responding clone. Using fastp trimming at Q25 and MiXCR clonotype assembly, TCRdb reanalyzed the public sequencing data and kept in-frame beta chains. Every distinct CDR3 protein forms one entry, paired with its most common genes and DNA. TCRdb's processing, not the authors', yielded these V and J calls. In this sample the table shows fewer than 650,000 distinct CDR3 sequences, about 18% of which occur a single time. Jointly, the top ten make up approximately 8.1% of the sample.

The germline V gene encodes CDR1 SGHTA and CDR2 FQGNSA. The junction shows trimming of 3 bases on V and 0 bases on J, and the gene matches do not reach 12 bases of it. Its CDR3 holds 20 amino acids, cysteine through phenylalanine. Left in the record is the CDR3 DNA by itself, 60 bases read in frame from the first base. Sequencing was carried out using PBMCs or a T cell subset sorted from them (not recorded which). The chain is encoded by TRBV7-2 joined to TRBJ2-1, with 12 central nucleotides matching TRBD2. The receptor's source is an adult woman who had mild COVID-19 (a few samples of this study predate the infection). The sample titles of this study are shuffled in the database, so cell type and time point are left out; the donor was told from shared clones. The nucleotides read TGTGCCAGCAGCTTCCCGGTTGGACTAGCGGGACGAAGCTCCTACAATGAGCAGTTCTTC. Its protein is CASSFPVGLAGRSSYNEQFF. The CDR3 plus the reference TRBV7-2 and TRBJ2-1 genes for the other parts give the full variable domain: GAGVSQSPSNKVTEKGKDVELRCDPISGHTALYWYRQSLGQGLEFLIYFQGNSAPDKSGLPSDRFSAERTGGSVSTLTIQRTQQEDSAVYLCASSFPVGLAGRSSYNEQFFGPGTRLTVL.